Sequencing of this T cell receptor beta chain was carried out in a study of metastatic and nonmetastatic thyroid tumors. Study-level information: Repertoire comparisons spanned blood and tumor or nodule tissue from malignant and benign thyroid patients. Whole-study results and caveats: In both blood and tumor samples, TCR beta diversity was reported significantly higher for malignant than benign nodules.

As processed by the authors: The study took CDR3 differences across clinicopathological groups and made a distant-metastasis classifier for papillary thyroid cancer from them. TCRdb reanalyzed the PCR reads with MiXCR. These V and J calls originate from TCRdb's pipeline instead of the authors' own analysis. Altogether 60,000 or so clones are present, about 4% being singletons, with the ten largest covering 20% to 25%. Patients were all untreated before their thyroid surgery. This clone was recorded at least ten times. Its antigen is undetermined. Source material: blood. The sequence was obtained from a female donor with papillary thyroid cancer or a benign thyroid nodule (not recorded which). Some clones in this sample may be carry-over from other donors' samples.

This chain's CDR3 is CASSLEGLSYNEQFF. CDR3 sequence (DNA): TGTGCCAGCAGCTTAGAGGGACTGTCCTACAATGAGCAGTTCTTC. This sequence joins TRBV11-2 and TRBJ2-1; possibly TRBD2 for D (6 bases). The CDR3 sequence is 15 residues long. The V and J ends lost 0 bases and 1 base respectively, with 7 bases between them. Per germline, CDR1 SGHAT and CDR2 FQNNGV.